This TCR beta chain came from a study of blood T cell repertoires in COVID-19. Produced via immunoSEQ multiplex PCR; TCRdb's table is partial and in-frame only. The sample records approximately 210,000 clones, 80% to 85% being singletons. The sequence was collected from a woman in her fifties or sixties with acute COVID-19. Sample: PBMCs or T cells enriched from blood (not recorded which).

The CDR3 DNA sequence: TGTGCCAGCAGCTCGGGACAGGGGATTATAGTTCGTGGAGCTTTCTTT. Residues: CASSSGQGIIVRGAFF. The chain couples TRBV7-8 to TRBJ1-1; TRBD1 agrees at 10 bases. Germline V gives CDR1 SGHVS, CDR2 FQNEAQ. Losses at the gene ends were 4 bases for V and 10 bases for J; bases not matched to a gene: 15. The CDR3 length is 16 residues.